This T cell receptor beta chain is drawn from a study of T cell changes during pregnancy in multiple sclerosis. From germline, CDR1 is LNHDA and CDR2 SQIVND (reference sequence). CDR3 length: 12 residues. V dropped 10 bases and J dropped 1 base, with 10 bases sitting between them. TCRdb's copy holds only in-frame clones and misses some; the assay was immunoSEQ multiplex PCR. This sample has roughly 40,000 clones, with 90% to 95% found just once. V usage is TRBV19 and J usage is TRBJ1-1, with a possible D match to TRBD1 (6 bases). This TCR was sampled from a female donor with multiple sclerosis, enrolled in a pregnancy study. Sequences were derived from CD8+ T cells from peripheral blood mononuclear cells, sampled before pregnancy. This CDR3 is CATTQGNTEAFF. In DNA, the CDR3 is TGTGCCACCACACAGGGGAACACTGAAGCTTTCTTT.